The text below deals with one T cell receptor beta chain. No antigen is known for it. Assay used: immunoSEQ multiplex PCR; TCRdb lists only in-frame clones, some missing. The sample records about 2 million clones, roughly 94% being singletons. CD45RO-negative CD8 cells positively selected for CCR7 made up the naive population, which excluded terminally differentiated effector memory CD45RA+ cells. This entry comes from a study of shared clonotypes between healthy human individuals. The study's findings and limits: Depth of sequencing was expected to influence donor clonotype sharing. Researchers found naive subsets generally carried larger estimated richness than memory subsets.

Sequencing was done on a sample of naive CD8+ T cells sorted from blood. The sequence came from a man aged 18 to 30 in good health.

CDR3: CASSFPYGNTIYF. CDR3 nucleotides: TGTGCCAGCAGCTTCCCATATGGAAACACCATATATTTT. The chain recombines TRBV5-8 with TRBJ1-3; D not certain. The germline V gene encodes CDR1 SGHTS and CDR2 YDEGEE. The CDR3 runs to 13 residues. The germline V and J ends were trimmed by 2 bases and 3 bases, with 6 bases remaining between them.